This T cell receptor (beta chain) was identified in a study of cytomegalovirus exposure and HLA in healthy donors. Per germline, CDR1 LGHNT and CDR2 FRNRAP. V lost 1 base to trimming and J lost 2 bases, with 17 bases between them. The CDR3 extends over 18 amino acids. PCR employed 60 Vbeta and 13 Jbeta primers. Profiled with immunoSEQ multiplex PCR; TCRdb holds only in-frame clones, not every one. Its table records around 70,000 clones. Sequences were obtained from PBMCs. This TCR was sampled from a boy under 18 in good health and CMV-seronegative. The V gene is TRBV12-5, the J gene TRBJ2-2; D may be TRBD2 (6 bases). The CDR3 DNA sequence: TGTGCTAGTGGTTTGGGGGGTAAGGGACTTATAAACACCGGGGAGCTGTTTTTT. Its protein product is CASGLGGKGLINTGELFF.